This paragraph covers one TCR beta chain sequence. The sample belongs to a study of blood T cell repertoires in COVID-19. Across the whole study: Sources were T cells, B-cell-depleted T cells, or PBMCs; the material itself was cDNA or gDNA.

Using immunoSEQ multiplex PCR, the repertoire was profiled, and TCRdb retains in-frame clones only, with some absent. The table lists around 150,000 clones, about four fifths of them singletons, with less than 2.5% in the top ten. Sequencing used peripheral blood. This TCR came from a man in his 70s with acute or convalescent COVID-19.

For the CDR3, the DNA is TGTGCCAGTACCTCAGAGGGACAGGGGGCAAGGGACATTCAGTACTTC. Amino acids: CASTSEGQGARDIQYF. The chain links TRBV19 to TRBJ2-4, with 12 bases aligning to TRBD1. The CDR3 is 16 amino acids. Losses at the gene ends were 7 bases for V and 8 bases for J; bases not matched to a gene: 12. Per the germline V gene, CDR1 is LNHDA and CDR2 is SQIVND (reference sequence).